The 8 T cell receptor beta chains below all came from one sample that was sequenced in a study of radiation and T cells in renal cell carcinoma. Assay used: immunoSEQ multiplex PCR; TCRdb lists only in-frame clones, some missing. The table records approximately 110,000 clones, roughly 80% of them present only once. The time point: baseline pretreatment blood. Described treatment: 15 Gy SBRT to primary tumor, nephrectomy 4 weeks later. The source was blood, collected from a patient whose treatment included radiotherapy and nephrectomy. The receptors originated from a woman aged 55-69 years with renal cell carcinoma.

The CDR3 loop is CASSYSRTTIWGEQFF. In DNA form, the CDR3 reads TGTGCCAGCAGTTACTCGAGGACCACGATATGGGGTGAGCAGTTCTTC. The V gene is TRBV6-5, the J gene TRBJ2-1; no clear D gene. Germline-derived CDR1 and CDR2 are MNHEY and SVGAGI. V was cut by 0 bases and J by 9 bases, with 18 bases left in between. The CDR3 loop spans 16 amino acids.

V usage is TRBV7-9 and J usage is TRBJ1-1; 9 bases line up with TRBD1. This CDR3 has 14 residues. V lost 5 bases, J lost 2 bases, and 3 bases stayed unmatched. Germline values: CDR1 SEHNR, CDR2 FQNEAQ (reference sequence). Written as DNA, the CDR3 is TGTGCCAGCAGCCGGGACAGGGCAAACACTGAAGCTTTCTTT. This translates into CASSRDRANTEAFF.

V is TRBV30 and J is TRBJ2-7; 8 bases line up with TRBD1. CDR3 length equals 13 residues. After removal of 8 bases from V and 6 bases from J, the junction contained 12 bases not matched to a gene. Germline assignment: CDR1 GTSNPN and CDR2 SVGIG (reference sequence). The CDR3 spells CARSGQGSGEQYF. As DNA, the CDR3 is TGTGCCCGATCCGGACAGGGTTCGGGCGAGCAGTACTTC.

The chain carries TRBV2 and TRBJ2-3; 9 nucleotides match TRBD2. The CDR3 is 13 amino acids. V gave up 11 bases and J gave up 5 bases; unmatched junction bases: 8. CDR1 SNHLY and CDR2 FYNNEI come from the germline V gene. The DNA for the CDR3 is TGTGCCGGATCTAGCGGGGCGGGAGATACGCAGTATTTT. Translating gives CAGSSGAGDTQYF.

This clone appeared a few times. V usage is TRBV5-5 and J usage is TRBJ2-7; a possible D gene is TRBD1 (6 bases). Germline V CDR1 and CDR2: SGHKS, YYEKEE (reference sequence). V dropped 0 bases and J dropped 4 bases, with 8 bases sitting between them. The CDR3 covers 13 residues. CDR3 in amino acids: CASSLDTGYEQYF. CDR3 nucleotide sequence: TGTGCCAGCAGCTTGGATACAGGGTACGAGCAGTACTTC.

The chain recombines TRBV10-2 with TRBJ2-3, with D hard to call. V lost 6 bases and J 4 bases, leaving 5 bases between the germline ends. The germline V gene has CDR1 WSHSY and CDR2 SAAADI. This CDR3 contains 11 residues. The CDR3 bases are TGCGCCAGCAGCCAGCCAGATACGCAGTATTTT. Its translation is CASSQPDTQYF.

The rearrangement links TRBV29-1 to TRBJ1-2; 7 bases match TRBD1. The V segment lost 5 bases and the J segment 3 bases; nucleotides outside the gene matches: 3. Germline V lookup: CDR1 SQVTM, CDR2 ANQGSEA. This CDR3 comprises 12 residues. The CDR3 DNA is TGCAGCGTTCCCAGGGGGGACTATGGCTACACCTTC. It translates to CSVPRGDYGYTF.

The chain uses TRBV18 and TRBJ1-1, with unresolved D. V was cut by 4 bases and J by 0 bases, with 9 bases left in between. Germline CDR1 and CDR2: KGHSH and LQKENI. This CDR3 spans 14 amino acids. The CDR3 loop is CASSLIEMNTEAFF. CDR3 coding DNA: TGTGCCAGCTCACTTATTGAAATGAACACTGAAGCTTTCTTT.